One sample yielded the 19 T cell receptor beta chains listed below, sequenced in a study of T cell repertoires and HLA-DP antigens. No antigen has been identified for these receptors. Only in-frame clones appear in the TCRdb table, and some are missing; sequencing was by immunoSEQ multiplex PCR. The sample consists of some 110,000 clones, around 92% of them appearing once. Material: CD4+ T cells from PBMCs. These receptor sequences come from a woman aged 18 to 35 in good health and CMV-seronegative.

J is TRBJ1-1 and V is TRBV18; weak D call: TRBD1 (5 bases). Trimming took 3 bases from V and 0 from J, leaving 14 bases between them. The germline CDR1 and CDR2 sequences are KGHSH and LQKENI. This CDR3 is 16 amino acids long. The CDR3 is CASSPNWTSLNTEAFF. For the CDR3, the DNA is TGTGCCAGCTCACCCAATTGGACATCACTGAACACTGAAGCTTTCTTT.

The rearrangement joins TRBV4-2 to TRBJ1-1, with D maybe TRBD1 (5 bases). The CDR3 loop spans 17 amino acids. Germline CDR1 and CDR2: LGHNA and YNFKEQ. V was shortened by 6 bases and J by 4 bases, with 24 bases between the two germline ends. CDR3 protein: CASRFVFIQGVGTEAFF. DNA for the CDR3: TGTGCCAGCAGGTTTGTCTTCATCCAAGGGGTCGGCACTGAAGCTTTCTTT.

This chain links TRBV28 with TRBJ2-7; D remains unclear. The CDR3 consists of 12 residues. Germline values: CDR1 MDHEN, CDR2 SYDVKM. V was clipped by 8 bases and J by 0 bases, with 8 bases between them. The CDR3 DNA is TGTGCCAGCGGTGGTTACTCCTACGAGCAGTACGTC. Its protein product is CASGGYSYEQYV.

This chain links TRBV28 with TRBJ2-1; 7 bases line up with TRBD2. V shed 6 bases and J 2 bases; nucleotides not matched to a gene: 13. The CDR3 has 17 residues. The germline V gene has CDR1 MDHEN and CDR2 SYDVKM. The CDR3 DNA is TGTGCCAGCAGACCAATGCCTAGCGGACGAACCTACAATGAGCAGTTCTTC. As protein: CASRPMPSGRTYNEQFF.

V gene TRBV2 combines with J gene TRBJ2-5, with 8 bases aligning to TRBD1. Germline lookup yields CDR1 SNHLY and CDR2 FYNNEI. Trimming took 3 bases from V and 4 from J; bases not matched to a gene: 7. The CDR3 contains 15 residues. CDR3 nucleotides: TGTGCCAGCAGTGAGATTTTTGGACAGGGAGAGACCCAGTACTTC. It yields the protein CASSEIFGQGETQYF.

This sequence joins TRBV6-5 and TRBJ1-1; no reliable D call. The CDR3 is 14 residues long. The germline V and J ends were trimmed by 5 bases and 1 base, with 11 bases remaining between them. Germline V gene lookup returns CDR1 MNHEY and CDR2 SVGAGI. This CDR3 is CASSRPGGNTEAFF. The DNA for the CDR3 is TGTGCCAGCAGTCGTCCGGGCGGGAACACTGAAGCTTTCTTT.

This chain links TRBV28 with TRBJ2-2; D call uncertain. The germline V gene has CDR1 MDHEN and CDR2 SYDVKM. The CDR3 spans 15 residues. Trimming cost V 2 bases and J 4 bases, with 11 bases left between them. The CDR3, as DNA: TGTGCCAGCAGTTTAAGGCCCGACCTCACCGGGGAGCTGTTTTTT. Protein sequence: CASSLRPDLTGELFF.

This chain links TRBV4-2 with TRBJ1-2; 7 nucleotides line up with TRBD1. After removal of 0 bases from V and 0 bases from J, the junction contained 10 bases not matched to a gene. The CDR3 runs 18 residues. Germline V lookup: CDR1 LGHNA, CDR2 YNFKEQ. Here the CDR3 DNA reads TGTGCCAGCAGCCAAGAGCCACAGGGGTCCTCAGCTAACTATGGCTACACCTTC. Protein sequence: CASSQEPQGSSANYGYTF.

This rearrangement joins TRBV27 to TRBJ1-4, with 9 bases aligning to TRBD1. Germline V gives CDR1 MNHEY, CDR2 SMNVEV (reference sequence). V shed 3 bases, J shed 8 bases, and the junction held 10 bases outside the gene matches. CDR3 length equals 16 residues. In DNA, the CDR3 is TGTGCCAGCAGTTTCGTGGGGACAGGGTTGGGGGAAAAACTGTTTTTT. This encodes CASSFVGTGLGEKLFF.

The J gene is TRBJ1-2, the V gene TRBV7-2; 9 bases fit TRBD1. The CDR3 is made up of 13 amino acids. Germline loops: CDR1 SGHTA, CDR2 FQGNSA. Losses at the gene ends were 5 bases for V and 4 bases for J; bases not matched to a gene: 2. The CDR3 DNA sequence: TGTGCCAGCAGCCCGGACAGGGGCTATGGCTACACCTTC. The encoded protein is CASSPDRGYGYTF. Complete variable domain (other parts from reference TRBV7-2 and TRBJ1-2): GAGVSQSPSNKVTEKGKDVELRCDPISGHTALYWYRQSLGQGLEFLIYFQGNSAPDKSGLPSDRFSAERTGGSVSTLTIQRTQQEDSAVYLCASSPDRGYGYTFGSGTRLTVV.

The chain links TRBV6-1 to TRBJ1-2, with a tentative D call TRBD1 (5 bases). The germline V gene has CDR1 MNHNS and CDR2 SASEGT. The V and J ends lost 7 bases and 4 bases respectively, with 13 bases between them. CDR3 length: 13 residues. The CDR3 sequence: CASTPQGGYGYTF. CDR3 bases: TGTGCCAGCACTCCCCAGGGAGGCTATGGCTACACCTTC.

The chain uses TRBV19 and TRBJ2-1, with D perhaps matching TRBD1 or TRBD2 (5 bases each). V lost 3 bases and J lost 2, with 8 bases in between. CDR1 is LNHDA, CDR2 SQIVND, per germline (reference sequence). The CDR3 consists of 14 residues. This chain's CDR3 is CASSIRDPYNEQFF. CDR3 DNA sequence: TGTGCCAGTAGTATCCGGGACCCCTACAATGAGCAGTTCTTC. Full variable domain (rest looked up from reference TRBV19 and TRBJ2-1): DGGITQSPKYLFRKEGQNVTLSCEQNLNHDAMYWYRQDPGQGLRLIYYSQIVNDFQKGDIAEGYSVSREKKESFPLTVTSAQKNPTAFYLCASSIRDPYNEQFFGPGTRLTVL.

This sequence joins TRBV28 and TRBJ2-7; 14 nucleotides line up with TRBD2. Germline V gene data show CDR1 as MDHEN and CDR2 as SYDVKM. This CDR3 comprises 21 residues. The junction had 21 bases not matched to a gene; V was cut back by 4 bases and J by 4 bases. The CDR3 region is CASSSGTPTGLAGVGVYEQYF. The CDR3 DNA reads as TGTGCCAGCAGTTCAGGGACGCCGACGGGACTAGCGGGAGTGGGCGTTTACGAGCAGTACTTC.

The rearrangement links TRBV18 to TRBJ1-5, with 8 bases that match TRBD1. The trim removed 4 bases at V and 7 bases at J, leaving 6 bases unmatched. This CDR3 spans 14 amino acids. Germline loops: CDR1 KGHSH, CDR2 LQKENI. The chain's CDR3 is CASSLDRGGQPQHF. The CDR3 coding sequence is TGTGCCAGCTCACTAGACAGGGGAGGGCAGCCCCAGCATTTT.

V and J are TRBV27 and TRBJ2-5; possibly TRBD1 or TRBD2 for D (7 bases each). Deletions cut 3 bases from V and 6 bases from J, with 14 bases between. Germline V CDR1 and CDR2: MNHEY, SMNVEV (reference sequence). The CDR3 has 14 amino acids. The CDR3 loop is CASSFQGGGKTQYF. Written as DNA, the CDR3 is TGTGCCAGCAGTTTTCAGGGGGGGGGCAAGACCCAGTACTTC.

This clone was detected once. CDR3 amino acids: CASSVAGSPKKGDTQYF. The CDR3 DNA is TGTGCCAGCAGCGTAGCGGGGAGCCCCAAGAAGGGAGATACGCAGTATTTT. The genes are TRBV9 and TRBJ2-3, with D tentatively TRBD2 (5 bases). Trimming pared 0 bases from V and 5 bases from J, leaving 19 bases between. Germline CDR1 SGDLS, CDR2 YYNGEE. The CDR3 is 17 residues long.

This chain joins TRBV7-2 and TRBJ2-3; 10 bases agree with TRBD1. V was pared by 5 bases and J by 3 bases, with 8 bases of the junction left unmatched. Germline CDR1 and CDR2: SGHTA and FQGNSA. This CDR3 spans 16 amino acids. The CDR3 DNA reads as TGTGCCAGCAGCCAAAGACGGACAGGGGGGACAGATACGCAGTATTTT. Residues: CASSQRRTGGTDTQYF.

The chain joins TRBV6-5 to TRBJ1-1, with D tentatively TRBD1 (6 bases). Per germline, CDR1 MNHEY and CDR2 SVGAGI. The germline V and J ends were trimmed by 7 bases and 4 bases, with 10 bases remaining between them. The length of the CDR3 is 12 residues. Here the CDR3 DNA reads TGTGCCAGCAAGGGGGGGGGCACTGAAGCTTTCTTT. Translated: CASKGGGTEAFF.

The chain is built from TRBV11-2 and TRBJ2-7, with D possibly TRBD2 on 5 matching bases. Trimming took off 5 bases at V and 3 bases at J, with 17 bases between the two ends. This CDR3 region has 15 residues. CDR1 SGHAT and CDR2 FQNNGV come from the germline V gene. CDR3 DNA sequence: TGTGCCAGCAGCCGTAGTGGTGGAGGTCTCTACGAGCAGTACTTC. It encodes CASSRSGGGLYEQYF.